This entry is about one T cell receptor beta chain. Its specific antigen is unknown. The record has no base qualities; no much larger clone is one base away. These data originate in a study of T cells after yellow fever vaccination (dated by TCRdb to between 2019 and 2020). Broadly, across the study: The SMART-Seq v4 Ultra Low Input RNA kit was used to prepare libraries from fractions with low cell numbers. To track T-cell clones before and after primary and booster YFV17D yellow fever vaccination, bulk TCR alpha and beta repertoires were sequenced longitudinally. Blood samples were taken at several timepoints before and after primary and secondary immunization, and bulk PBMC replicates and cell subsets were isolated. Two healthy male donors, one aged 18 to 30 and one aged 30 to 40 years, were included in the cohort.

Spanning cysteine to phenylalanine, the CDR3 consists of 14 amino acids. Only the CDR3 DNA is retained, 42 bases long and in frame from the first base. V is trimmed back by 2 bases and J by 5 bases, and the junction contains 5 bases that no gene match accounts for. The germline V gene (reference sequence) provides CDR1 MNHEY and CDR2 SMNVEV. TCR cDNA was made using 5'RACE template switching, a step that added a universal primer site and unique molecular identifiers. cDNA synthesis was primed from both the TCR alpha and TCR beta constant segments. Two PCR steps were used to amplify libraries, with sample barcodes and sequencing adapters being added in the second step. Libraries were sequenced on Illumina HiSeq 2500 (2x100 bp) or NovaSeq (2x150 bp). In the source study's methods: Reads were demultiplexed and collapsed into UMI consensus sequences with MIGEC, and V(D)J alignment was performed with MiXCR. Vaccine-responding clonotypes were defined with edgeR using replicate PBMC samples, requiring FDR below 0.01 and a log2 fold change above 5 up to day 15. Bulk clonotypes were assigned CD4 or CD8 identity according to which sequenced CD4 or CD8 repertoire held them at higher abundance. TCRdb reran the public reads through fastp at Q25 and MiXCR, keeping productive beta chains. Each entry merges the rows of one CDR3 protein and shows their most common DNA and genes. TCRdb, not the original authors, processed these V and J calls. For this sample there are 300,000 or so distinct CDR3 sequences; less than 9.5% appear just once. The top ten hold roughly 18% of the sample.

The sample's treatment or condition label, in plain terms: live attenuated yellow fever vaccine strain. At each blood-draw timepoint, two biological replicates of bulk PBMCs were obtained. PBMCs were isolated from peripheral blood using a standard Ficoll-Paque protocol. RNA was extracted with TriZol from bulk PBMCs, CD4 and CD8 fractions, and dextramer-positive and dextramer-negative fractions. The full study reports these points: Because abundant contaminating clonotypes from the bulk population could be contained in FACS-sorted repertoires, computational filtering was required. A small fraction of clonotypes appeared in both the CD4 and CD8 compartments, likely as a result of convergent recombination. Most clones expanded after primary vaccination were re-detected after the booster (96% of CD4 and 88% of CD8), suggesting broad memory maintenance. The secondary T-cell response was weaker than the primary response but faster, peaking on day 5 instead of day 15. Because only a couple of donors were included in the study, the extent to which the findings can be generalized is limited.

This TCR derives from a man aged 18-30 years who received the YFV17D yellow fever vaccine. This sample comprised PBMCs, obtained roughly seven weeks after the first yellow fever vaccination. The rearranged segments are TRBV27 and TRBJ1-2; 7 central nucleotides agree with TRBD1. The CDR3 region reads CASSLQGVGYGYTF. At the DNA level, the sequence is TGTGCCAGCAGTTTACAGGGGGTAGGGTATGGCTACACCTTC.